This T cell receptor (beta chain) was sequenced for a study of cytomegalovirus exposure and HLA in healthy donors. The CDR3 covers 14 residues. Germline lookup yields CDR1 SGHVS and CDR2 FQNEAQ. Trimming cost V 4 bases and J 5 bases, with 14 bases left between them. The PCR ran on 60 Vbeta and 13 Jbeta primers. Using immunoSEQ multiplex PCR, the repertoire was profiled, and TCRdb retains in-frame clones only, with some absent. The sample lists around 78,000 clones, around three quarters seen once, with around 0.96% in the top ten. The sample comprised PBMCs. The clonotype originates from a male donor in good health and CMV-seronegative. The rearrangement uses TRBV7-8 and TRBJ1-2; D unclear. CDR3 in DNA: TGTGCCAGCAGCTCTTCCAGTGATTGGTATGGCTACACCTTC. This codes for CASSSSSDWYGYTF.